This note documents a single T cell receptor beta chain sequence. What it binds is not known. Several immunoSEQ plates received, in even portions, the genomic DNA of each subset. In replicate PCRs of sorted subsets, about 220 ng DNA, approximately 30,000 T cell genomes, was used. Profiled with immunoSEQ multiplex PCR; TCRdb holds only in-frame clones, not every one. The table shows some 2,500,000 clones, with 90% to 95% occurring only once. The data derive from a study of shared clonotypes between healthy human individuals. Overall study findings and caveats: Generally, estimated richness proved larger in naive subsets than it did in memory subsets.

Germline-derived CDR1 and CDR2 are PRHDT and FYEKMQ (reference sequence). The CDR3 is 15 amino acids. Trimming took 2 bases from V and 0 from J, leaving 7 bases between them. A split of CD4+ cells into CD45RA+ naive and CD45RA-negative memory subsets was performed. The sequencing input was naive CD4+ T cells from PBMCs. Indicated subset: CD45RA+ positively selected. V usage is TRBV13 and J usage is TRBJ1-4; D is ambiguous. This sequence originates from a man in his late teens or twenties in good health. Some clones in this sample may be carry-over from other donors' samples. This CDR3 reads CASSLHGATNEKLFF. CDR3 in DNA: TGTGCCAGCAGCTTACACGGGGCAACTAATGAAAAACTGTTTTTT.